The T cell receptor beta chain described here comes from a study of shared clonotypes between healthy human individuals. Those who donated, Caucasian adults without exception, all lived in Nashville, Tennessee. Genomic DNA from unsorted samples was obtained from around 99 million PBMCs (per sample). Per the germline V gene, CDR1 is SGHNT and CDR2 is YYREEE (reference sequence). The CDR3 covers 19 residues. Trimming took 4 bases from V and 5 from J; bases not matched to a gene: 21. Every subset had its genomic DNA shared out evenly among several immunoSEQ plates. Here immunoSEQ multiplex PCR was the method, and the copy in TCRdb shows in-frame clones only, minus some. The profile shows some 490,000 clones, around 80% of them singletons.

This TCR came from a woman aged 35 to 49 in good health. Some clones in this sample may be carry-over from other donors' samples. This chain connects TRBV5-4 to TRBJ2-1, with 7 bases lining up with TRBD2. The sequenced sample consisted of PBMCs. CDR3 nucleotides: TGTGCCAGCAGCCCTAGCCCCCCTAGCGGAACTGGGGTCGACAATGAGCAGTTCTTC. It translates to CASSPSPPSGTGVDNEQFF. Full variable domain (missing parts from reference TRBV5-4 and TRBJ2-1): ETGVTQSPTHLIKTRGQQVTLRCSSQSGHNTVSWYQQALGQGPQFIFQYYREEENGRGNFPPRFSGLQFPNYSSELNVNALELDDSALYLCASSPSPPSGTGVDNEQFFGPGTRLTVL.